Below, 23 T cell receptor beta chains from the same sample are listed, as sequenced in a study of cytomegalovirus exposure and HLA in healthy donors. The study ran its PCR with 60 Vbeta and 13 Jbeta primers. Method: immunoSEQ multiplex PCR; TCRdb's copy keeps in-frame clones and lacks some. The profile shows tens of thousands of clones, 72% of them singletons. Sequenced input: PBMCs. These receptor sequences come from a young man in good health and CMV-seronegative.

The chain joins TRBV19 to TRBJ2-7, with D possibly TRBD2 on 5 matching bases. The CDR3 runs to 13 residues. Germline V CDR1 and CDR2: LNHDA, SQIVND (reference sequence). The V end was cut by 1 base, the J end by 2 bases, with 6 bases between. CDR3 nucleotides: TGTGCCAGTAGTATAGGGAGGCCCTACGAGCAGTACTTC. Translated, it gives CASSIGRPYEQYF.

This clone was detected only a few times. This chain joins TRBV10-3 and TRBJ2-3; 9 nucleotides line up with TRBD1. The V segment lost 4 bases and the J segment 6 bases; nucleotides outside the gene matches: 14. The CDR3 is 17 amino acids. Germline loops: CDR1 ENHRY, CDR2 SYGVKD. CDR3 DNA: TGTGCCATCAGTGCCCACACCCCGGGACAGGGTCCCGATACGCAGTATTTT. It is translated as CAISAHTPGQGPDTQYF.

The table lists this clone with a few counts. The V gene is TRBV5-4, the J gene TRBJ1-3, with 9 nucleotides matching TRBD1. The V segment lost 2 bases and the J segment 4 bases; nucleotides outside the gene matches: 4. Germline-derived CDR1 and CDR2 are SGHNT and YYREEE (reference sequence). The CDR3 length is 15 residues. Here the CDR3 reads CASSFDRGSGNTIYF. CDR3 nucleotide sequence: TGTGCCAGCAGCTTCGACAGGGGGTCCGGAAACACCATATATTTT.

This chain uses TRBV11-2 with TRBJ1-2, with TRBD1 as a possible D gene (5 bases). Germline V CDR1 and CDR2: SGHAT, FQNNGV. This CDR3 contains 13 residues. Trimming cost V 1 base and J 4 bases, with 7 bases left between them. Written as DNA, the CDR3 is TGTGCCAGCAGCTTAGCAGGGATCTATGGCTACACCTTC. Its protein product is CASSLAGIYGYTF.

The chain employs TRBV19 and TRBJ2-2; TRBD2 matches 8 bases. This CDR3 contains 15 residues. With V trimmed by 3 bases and J by 5 bases, 5 bases remained unmatched. Germline CDR1 is LNHDA and CDR2 is SQIVND (reference sequence). The CDR3 sequence: CASSILAGGTGELFF. The CDR3 coding sequence is TGTGCCAGTAGTATCTTGGCGGGGGGTACCGGGGAGCTGTTTTTT.

The chain joins TRBV19 to TRBJ1-1, with 7 bases identical to TRBD1. The CDR3 sequence is 18 residues long. Looked up from germline, CDR1 is LNHDA and CDR2 is SQIVND (reference sequence). With V trimmed by 6 bases and J by 6 bases, 22 bases remained unmatched. Written as DNA, the CDR3 is TGTGCCAGTAGAAAACCGGGACAGAGCGAGGGAGTTTTCTCTGAAGCTTTCTTT. It specifies CASRKPGQSEGVFSEAFF.

There are a few counts of this clone. CDR3 sequence reads: CASSETSGAQNTQYF. CDR3 nucleotide sequence: TGTGCCAGCAGTGAGACTAGCGGAGCTCAAAATACGCAGTATTTT. This chain connects TRBV6-4 to TRBJ2-3; 9 bases align to TRBD2. This CDR3 is built from 15 residues. V shed 3 bases and J 7 bases; nucleotides not matched to a gene: 8. Germline CDR1 and CDR2: MRHNA and SNTAGT.

This clone was seen a handful of times. V gene TRBV10-3 combines with J gene TRBJ1-5; D might be TRBD1 (5 bases). The CDR3 consists of 14 residues. Germline V gene sequence: CDR1 ENHRY, CDR2 SYGVKD. Trimming took 6 bases from V and 5 from J, leaving 14 bases between them. The CDR3 DNA reads TGTGCCATCAGCGAAGACAGAGGCTATCAGCCCCAGCATTTT. It is translated as CAISEDRGYQPQHF.

The V call is TRBV27, the J call TRBJ2-7; D is uncertain. Germline V gene lookup returns CDR1 MNHEY and CDR2 SMNVEV (reference sequence). Trimming removed 5 bases from V and 4 bases from J, with 15 bases in between. CDR3 size: 14 residues. The CDR3 DNA reads TGTGCCAGCAGTGCCCGAGGTAATGGGTACGAGCAGTACTTC. Translating it yields CASSARGNGYEQYF.

Here the CDR3 DNA reads TGTGCCAGCAACCGAGAAGTAGCGGGGAAAGAGACCCAGTACTTC. It is translated as CASNREVAGKETQYF. The chain is built from TRBV5-6 and TRBJ2-5, with 8 bases identical to TRBD2. Germline lookup yields CDR1 SGHDT and CDR2 YYEEEE. The V and J ends lost 6 bases and 3 bases, in that order; junction bases with no gene match: 10. The CDR3 is made up of 15 amino acids.

The J gene is TRBJ2-3, the V gene TRBV5-1; tentative D call: TRBD2 (5 bases). This CDR3 region has 15 residues. V lost 0 bases to trimming and J lost 2 bases, with 10 bases between them. Germline assignment: CDR1 SGHRS and CDR2 YFSETQ. For the CDR3, the DNA is TGCGCCAGCAGCTTGGATGCTAGCTCCACAGATACGCAGTATTTT. This sequence encodes CASSLDASSTDTQYF.

The chain links TRBV7-9 to TRBJ2-1; weak D call: TRBD1 (6 bases). This CDR3 has 15 residues. Trimming left V 1 base short and J 8 bases short, with 15 bases between. The germline V gene has CDR1 SEHNR and CDR2 FQNEAQ (reference sequence). The CDR3 coding sequence is TGTGCCAGCAGCTTAGTCGTTACAGGGTCCGATGAGCAGTTCTTC. Its translation: CASSLVVTGSDEQFF.

The V and J genes are TRBV7-6 and TRBJ2-7, with 8 bases aligning to TRBD2. Trimming at V came to 3 bases and at J to 2 bases, leaving 12 bases not matched to a gene. Germline lookup yields CDR1 SGHVS and CDR2 FNYEAQ. The CDR3 length is 17 residues. CDR3: CASSLGPGLGIAYEQYF. The CDR3 region has the DNA TGTGCCAGCAGCTTGGGTCCGGGACTAGGAATCGCCTACGAGCAGTACTTC.

CDR3 nucleotides: TGTGCCAGCAGTTACAACGGGATATTCGAGCAGTACTTC. It encodes CASSYNGIFEQYF. The V call is TRBV6-5, the J call TRBJ2-7; possibly TRBD2 for D (5 bases). There are 13 residues in the CDR3. The germline CDR1 and CDR2 sequences are MNHEY and SVGAGI. V was trimmed by 2 bases and J by 6 bases, leaving 11 bases between them.

This clone was detected only once. The chain recombines TRBV5-4 with TRBJ2-5, with 12 bases fitting TRBD2. The CDR3 totals 17 residues. CDR1 and CDR2 from the germline V gene are SGHNT and YYREEE (reference sequence). Trimming at V came to 0 bases and at J to 5 bases, leaving 8 bases not matched to a gene. CDR3 region: CASSLGTLAGGLETQYF. The CDR3 DNA is TGTGCCAGCAGCTTGGGGACCCTAGCGGGAGGGCTGGAGACCCAGTACTTC.

The V gene is TRBV9, the J gene TRBJ1-2; tentative D call: TRBD1 (6 bases). The CDR3 runs to 14 residues. Germline values: CDR1 SGDLS, CDR2 YYNGEE. V lost 3 bases, J lost 8 bases, and 17 bases lay in between. CDR3 sequence: CASSGFTGYNGYTF. CDR3 sequence (DNA): TGTGCCAGCAGCGGATTTACAGGGTATAACGGCTACACCTTC.

V gene TRBV6-6 combines with J gene TRBJ2-3; possible D gene TRBD1, 5 bases. The V end lost 1 base, the J end lost 3 bases, and 11 bases lay between the germline ends. The CDR3 covers 15 residues. Germline CDR1 reads MNHNY; CDR2 reads SVGAGI (reference sequence). CDR3 residues: CASSYWGAGTDTQYF. The CDR3 region has the DNA TGTGCCAGCAGTTACTGGGGTGCAGGGACAGATACGCAGTATTTT.

CDR3 region: CASSELGLTRNTGELFF. CDR3 DNA: TGTGCCAGCAGTGAATTGGGACTGACACGGAACACCGGGGAGCTGTTTTTT. The rearrangement joins TRBV25-1 to TRBJ2-2; D possibly corresponds to TRBD2 (6 bases). Germline values: CDR1 MGHDK, CDR2 SYGVNS. V lost 1 base and J 1 base, leaving 13 bases between the germline ends. The CDR3 has 17 amino acids.

Concerning this clone itself: A read error may account for a junction end that differs from germline. This chain uses TRBV25-1 with TRBJ1-1; possibly TRBD1 for D (5 bases). The CDR3 covers 14 residues. Germline CDR1 MGHDK, CDR2 SYGVNS. The CDR3 is CVSSEMGLNTEAFF. For the CDR3, the DNA is TGTGTCAGCAGTGAAATGGGGCTGAACACTGAAGCTTTCTTT.

The chain is built from TRBV9 and TRBJ2-2; weak D call: TRBD1 (6 bases). The V end was cut by 3 bases, the J end by 6 bases, with 15 bases between. The CDR3 contains 15 residues. In germline, CDR1 is SGDLS, CDR2 YYNGEE. In DNA form, the CDR3 reads TGTGCCAGCAGCGAACGGGACACGCTTGCCGGGGAGCTGTTTTTT. It encodes CASSERDTLAGELFF.

V usage is TRBV25-1 and J usage is TRBJ2-7; 9 nucleotides match TRBD2. Germline V gene data show CDR1 as MGHDK and CDR2 as SYGVNS. The CDR3 contains 15 residues. V lost 3 bases, J lost 5 bases, and 8 bases stayed unmatched. The CDR3 here is CASSDPRREGNEQYF. In DNA, the CDR3 is TGTGCCAGCAGTGATCCGAGGCGGGAGGGCAACGAGCAGTACTTC.

This rearrangement joins TRBV29-1 to TRBJ1-2; 12 nucleotides line up with TRBD1. From germline, CDR1 is SQVTM and CDR2 ANQGSEA. This CDR3 comprises 15 residues. V lost 8 bases and J lost 4; bases outside the gene matches: 11. DNA of the CDR3: TGCAGCCACCCGGGACAGGGGGCCCCCTTCTATGGCTACACCTTC. Encoded protein: CSHPGQGAPFYGYTF.

J is TRBJ2-1 and V is TRBV5-6, with TRBD2 matching 10 bases. With 3 bases clipped from V and 9 bases from J, the junction kept 9 bases outside the gene matches. The germline gives CDR1 SGHDT, CDR2 YYEEEE. The CDR3 spans 15 residues. Here the CDR3 DNA reads TGTGCCAGCAGCTCTATAGCGGGAGGTATTGGTGAGCAGTTCTTC. It codes for CASSSIAGGIGEQFF.